The T cell receptor (beta chain) described here comes from a study of blood T cell repertoires in COVID-19. Background on the study: From T cells, B-cell-depleted T cells, or PBMCs came the material, which was cDNA or gDNA.

The V gene's germline CDR1 is MNHEY and CDR2 SMNVEV (reference sequence). The V gene lost 5 bases and the J gene lost 0 bases, with 17 bases spanning the gap. The length of the CDR3 is 16 residues. Per the study methods: The assay estimated nucleated cells by amplifying reference gene primers. Some clones are missing from TCRdb's copy, which holds only in-frame ones; the method was immunoSEQ multiplex PCR. Clone size and the V and J calls come from that table; the DNA yielded D and trimming. This table has 68,000 or so clones, roughly 88% appearing once. Sequencing input: peripheral blood. This sequence originates from a man in his forties or fifties with COVID-19, enrolled during active disease. The chain couples TRBV27 to TRBJ2-7; a weak D match, TRBD1 (6 bases). CDR3 loop: CASSRLGAGASYEQYF. The CDR3 DNA follows: TGTGCCAGCAGTAGATTAGGAGCAGGGGCCTCCTACGAGCAGTACTTC.